This is a list of T cell receptor beta chains from one sample in a study of T cell responses to AZD1222 COVID-19 vaccine. Method: immunoSEQ multiplex PCR; TCRdb's copy keeps in-frame clones and lacks some. Counted here are approximately 100,000 clones, nearly 90% occurring once; the ten biggest clones make up under 2.5%. This material consisted of peripheral blood, taken 28 days after the second AZD1222 dose. The receptors come from an adult who received the AZD1222 COVID-19 vaccine. The CDR3 runs from the conserved cysteine through the conserved F or W. D genes are given only for firm matches. Where a row states a size, it is once, few, many or the class of an expanded clone; other rows omit it.

NA	TRBD1	TRBV7-8	TRBJ1-3	CASSSVGGGGNTIYF	TGTGCCAGCAGCTCCGTAGGGGGCGGTGGAAACACCATATATTTT
NA	NA	TRBV5-1	TRBJ1-5	CASSPGLGQPQHF	TGCGCCAGCAGCCCAGGTCTCGGACAGCCCCAGCATTTT
NA	TRBD1	TRBV30	TRBJ1-2	CAWSTRTGGGYTF	TGTGCCTGGAGCACCCGGACAGGGGGCGGCTACACCTTC
NA	NA	TRBV6-2/TRBV6-3	TRBJ1-5	CASSRISDNQPQHF	TGTGCCAGCAGCCGTATTAGTGACAATCAGCCCCAGCATTTT
once	NA	TRBV15	TRBJ2-5	CATSRVRTRGREETQYF	TGTGCCACCAGCAGAGTTCGGACTCGCGGTCGTGAAGAGACCCAGTACTTC
NA	TRBD1	TRBV12-3/TRBV12-4	TRBJ1-1	CASTGGRGTEAFF	TGTGCCAGCACAGGGGGCAGAGGAACTGAAGCTTTCTTT
few	NA	TRBV6-2/TRBV6-3	TRBJ2-7	CASSRSVIVNEQYF	TGTGCCAGCAGCCGATCCGTAATAGTCAACGAGCAGTACTTC
NA	TRBD2	TRBV2	TRBJ2-3	CASKTSGGSTDTQYF	TGTGCCAGCAAGACTAGCGGGGGTAGCACAGATACGCAGTATTTT
once	TRBD1	TRBV12-3/TRBV12-4	TRBJ1-5	CASSSGQGRPQHF	TGTGCCAGCAGTTCGGGACAGGGCCGGCCCCAGCATTTT
many	TRBD2	TRBV4-1	TRBJ2-7	CASSQDRTSGSYEQYF	TGCGCCAGCAGCCAAGATCGTACTAGCGGGAGCTACGAGCAGTACTTC